This is a list of T cell receptor beta chains from one sample in a study of identical twins. TCRdb reprocessed the 5' RACE reads via MiXCR and lists one record per CDR3 protein. There are 450,000 or so distinct CDR3 sequences in the sample; around 14% occur only once, and approximately 0.52% lies in the top ten. The same sample was also studied in work on yellow fever vaccine responses in identical twins.

The sequenced material came from CD4+ T cells sorted from blood. The receptors derive from a woman aged 18 to 35 in good health. The CDR3 runs from the conserved cysteine through the conserved F or W. The order of the fields is clone size, D gene, V gene, J gene, CDR3 protein, CDR3 DNA. The D gene is left open where the match is weak. For some rows the clone size is stated as once, few or many, or as a class when expanded; others skip it.

size: .; D: .; V: TRBV19; J: TRBJ1-2; CDR3: CASSGLGVNYGYTF; DNA: TGTGCCAGTAGTGGGTTGGGCGTCAACTATGGCTACACCTTC
size: few; D: TRBD1; V: TRBV6-5; J: TRBJ2-2; CDR3: CASSSARGSSGELFF; DNA: TGTGCCAGCAGTTCCGCCAGGGGGTCCTCCGGGGAGCTGTTTTTT
size: few; D: .; V: TRBV12-3/TRBV12-4; J: TRBJ2-3; CDR3: CASSLQQGRTDTQYF; DNA: TGTGCCAGCAGTTTACAGCAGGGGCGCACAGATACGCAGTATTTT
size: .; D: .; V: TRBV6-2/TRBV6-3; J: TRBJ2-1; CDR3: CASRERPTRTLRPYNEQFF; DNA: TGTGCCAGCAGAGAGCGCCCCACTAGGACTTTACGGCCCTACAATGAGCAGTTCTTC
size: .; D: .; V: TRBV29-1; J: TRBJ2-7; CDR3: CSASQQPQGYEQYF; DNA: TGCAGCGCCTCCCAACAGCCACAGGGCTACGAGCAGTACTTC
size: .; D: .; V: TRBV9; J: TRBJ2-2; CDR3: CASSVVSLASAGELFF; DNA: TGTGCCAGCAGCGTAGTGTCTCTAGCTTCGGCCGGGGAGCTGTTTTTT
size: many; D: TRBD2; V: TRBV29-1; J: TRBJ2-7; CDR3: CSVIRTSGINEQYF; DNA: TGCAGCGTGATTAGGACTAGCGGGATAAACGAGCAGTACTTC
size: .; D: .; V: TRBV10-3; J: TRBJ2-5; CDR3: CAISESGSREETQYF; DNA: TGTGCCATCAGTGAGTCTGGTTCTCGAGAAGAGACCCAGTACTTC
size: .; D: TRBD2; V: TRBV3-1; J: TRBJ2-7; CDR3: CASSQDGGRDEQYF; DNA: TGTGCCAGCAGCCAAGACGGCGGGAGGGACGAGCAGTACTTC
size: .; D: TRBD1; V: TRBV11-2; J: TRBJ2-7; CDR3: CASSLFTTGISEQYF; DNA: TGTGCCAGCAGCTTATTCACGACAGGGATCAGCGAGCAGTACTTC
size: few; D: .; V: TRBV18; J: TRBJ1-2; CDR3: CASSPRSVFESGYTF; DNA: TGTGCCAGCTCACCCCGATCCGTGTTCGAAAGCGGCTACACCTTC
size: few; D: .; V: TRBV4-1; J: TRBJ2-7; CDR3: CASSQDLQSTSYEQYF; DNA: TGCGCCAGCAGCCAAGACTTACAGTCTACCTCCTACGAGCAGTACTTC
size: few; D: .; V: TRBV20-1; J: TRBJ2-4; CDR3: CSANAGALDIQYF; DNA: TGCAGTGCTAACGCGGGGGCCCTCGACATTCAGTACTTC
size: .; D: .; V: TRBV10-3; J: TRBJ2-2; CDR3: CAISRQQLSLPGELFF; DNA: TGTGCCATCAGTCGTCAGCAATTGAGTTTACCCGGGGAGCTGTTTTTT
size: few; D: .; V: TRBV6-4; J: TRBJ2-3; CDR3: CASSDRRATDTQYF; DNA: TGTGCCAGCAGTGATCGGCGGGCCACAGATACGCAGTATTTT